This TCR beta chain was sequenced in a study of control samples from healthy donors and cancer patients. Sequencing used immunoSEQ multiplex PCR; TCRdb keeps in-frame clones, though not all of them. This sample has fewer than 200,000 clones, with around 93% found just once. The CDR3 extends over 15 amino acids. Germline CDR1 reads MNHEY; CDR2 reads SVGEGT. Trimming took 6 bases from V and 1 from J; bases not matched to a gene: 9. The specimen sequenced was blood. This TCR came from a woman in her fifties or sixties in good health. This rearrangement joins TRBV6-2 or TRBV6-3 to TRBJ2-7; TRBD2 matches at 7 bases. The CDR3 DNA is TGTGCCAGCAGCCACGGGGGGTCACTATCCTACGAGCAGTACTTC. Its protein is CASSHGGSLSYEQYF.